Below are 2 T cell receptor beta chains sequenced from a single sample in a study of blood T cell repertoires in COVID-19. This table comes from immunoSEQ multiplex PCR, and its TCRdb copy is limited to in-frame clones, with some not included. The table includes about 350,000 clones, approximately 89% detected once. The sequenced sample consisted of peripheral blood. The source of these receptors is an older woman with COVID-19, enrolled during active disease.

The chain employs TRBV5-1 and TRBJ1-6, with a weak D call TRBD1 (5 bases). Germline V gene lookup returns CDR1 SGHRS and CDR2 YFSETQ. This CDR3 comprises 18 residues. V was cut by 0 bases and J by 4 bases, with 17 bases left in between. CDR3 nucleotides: TGCGCCAGCAGCTTGGACCCTCCTACAGGAGTTTATAATTCACCCCTCCACTTT. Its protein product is CASSLDPPTGVYNSPLHF.

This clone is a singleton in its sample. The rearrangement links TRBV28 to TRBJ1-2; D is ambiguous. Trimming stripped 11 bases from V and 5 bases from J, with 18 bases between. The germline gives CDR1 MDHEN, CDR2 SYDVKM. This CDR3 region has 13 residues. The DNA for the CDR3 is TGTGCCTCGCTCCGAGGGAAACCTTATGGCTACACCTTC. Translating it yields CASLRGKPYGYTF.